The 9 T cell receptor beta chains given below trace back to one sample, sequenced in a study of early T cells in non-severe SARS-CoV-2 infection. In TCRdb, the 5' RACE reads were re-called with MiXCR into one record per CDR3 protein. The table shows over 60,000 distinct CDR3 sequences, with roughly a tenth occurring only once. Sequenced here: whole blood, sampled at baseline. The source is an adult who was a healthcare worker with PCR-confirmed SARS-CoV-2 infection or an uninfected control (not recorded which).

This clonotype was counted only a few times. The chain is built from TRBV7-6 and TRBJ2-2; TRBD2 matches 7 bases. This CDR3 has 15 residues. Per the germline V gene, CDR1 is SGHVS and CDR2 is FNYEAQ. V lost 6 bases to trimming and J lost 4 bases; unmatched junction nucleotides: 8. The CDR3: CASRLTSVGTGELFF. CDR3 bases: TGTGCCAGCAGACTCACTAGCGTAGGCACCGGGGAGCTGTTTTTT.

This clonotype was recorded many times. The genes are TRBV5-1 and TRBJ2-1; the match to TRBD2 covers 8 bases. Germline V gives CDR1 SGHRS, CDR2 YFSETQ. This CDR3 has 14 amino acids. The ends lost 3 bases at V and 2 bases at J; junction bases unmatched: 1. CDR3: CASSYGGAYNEQFF. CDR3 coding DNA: TGCGCCAGCAGCTACGGGGGGGCCTACAATGAGCAGTTCTTC.

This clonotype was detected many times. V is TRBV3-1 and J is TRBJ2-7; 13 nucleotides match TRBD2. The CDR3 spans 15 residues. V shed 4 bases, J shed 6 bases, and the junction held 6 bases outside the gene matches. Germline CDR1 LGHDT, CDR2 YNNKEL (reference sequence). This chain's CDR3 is CASSLLAGGPLEQYF. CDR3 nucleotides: TGTGCCAGCAGCCTACTAGCGGGGGGGCCTCTCGAGCAGTACTTC.

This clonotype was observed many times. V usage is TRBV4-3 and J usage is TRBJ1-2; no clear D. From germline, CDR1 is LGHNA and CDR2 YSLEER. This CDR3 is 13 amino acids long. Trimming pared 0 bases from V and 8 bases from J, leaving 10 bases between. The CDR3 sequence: CASSQDHTNGYTF. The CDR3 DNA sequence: TGCGCCAGCAGCCAAGATCACACTAACGGCTACACCTTC.

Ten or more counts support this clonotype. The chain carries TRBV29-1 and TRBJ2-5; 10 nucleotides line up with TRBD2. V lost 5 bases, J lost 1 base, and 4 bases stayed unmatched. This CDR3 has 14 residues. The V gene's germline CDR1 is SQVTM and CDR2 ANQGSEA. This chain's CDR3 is CSVLLAGVQETQYF. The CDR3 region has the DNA TGCAGCGTTCTTCTAGCGGGGGTCCAAGAGACCCAGTACTTC.

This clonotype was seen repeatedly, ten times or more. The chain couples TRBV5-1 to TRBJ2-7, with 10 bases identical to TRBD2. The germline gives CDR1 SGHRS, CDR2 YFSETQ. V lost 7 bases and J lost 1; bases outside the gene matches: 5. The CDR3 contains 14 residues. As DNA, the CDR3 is TGCGCCAGCCACCGGACTAGCGGATCCTACGAGCAGTACTTC. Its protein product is CASHRTSGSYEQYF.

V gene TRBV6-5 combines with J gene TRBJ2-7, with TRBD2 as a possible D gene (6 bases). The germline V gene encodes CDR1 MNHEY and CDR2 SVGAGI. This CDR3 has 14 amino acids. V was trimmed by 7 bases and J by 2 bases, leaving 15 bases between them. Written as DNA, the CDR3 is TGTGCCAGCACCACCACTAGCCCTCCCTACGAGCAGTACTTC. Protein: CASTTTSPPYEQYF.

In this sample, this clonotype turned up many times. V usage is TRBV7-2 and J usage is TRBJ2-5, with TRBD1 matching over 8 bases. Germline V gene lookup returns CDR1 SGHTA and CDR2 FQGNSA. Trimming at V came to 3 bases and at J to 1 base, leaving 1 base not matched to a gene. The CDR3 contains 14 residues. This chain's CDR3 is CASSLGQAQETQYF. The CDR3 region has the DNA TGTGCCAGCAGCTTGGGACAGGCCCAAGAGACCCAGTACTTC.

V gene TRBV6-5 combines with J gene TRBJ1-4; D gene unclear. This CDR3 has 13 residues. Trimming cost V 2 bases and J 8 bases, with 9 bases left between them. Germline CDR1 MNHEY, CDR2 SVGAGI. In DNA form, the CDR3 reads TGTGCCAGCAGTTACGGGCAGGACGAAAAACTGTTTTTT. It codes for CASSYGQDEKLFF.